These T cell receptor beta chains were read from a single sample in a study of Ad26.COV2.S vaccination and SARS-CoV-2 variants. Here immunoSEQ multiplex PCR was the method, and the copy in TCRdb shows in-frame clones only, minus some. This table holds a few hundred thousand clones, about 89% found once. The source was peripheral blood, collected in a trial of Ad26.COV2.S vaccine versus placebo. The source of these receptors is a person aged 18 to 59 who received the Ad26.COV2.S COVID-19 vaccine or a placebo. CDR3s include the opening cysteine and the closing phenylalanine or tryptophan.

v_gene	j_gene	CDR3aa
TRBV3-1/TRBV3-2	TRBJ2-2	CASSQVLTANTGELFF
TRBV3-1/TRBV3-2	TRBJ2-5	CASSPLGGRGTQYF
TRBV12-3/TRBV12-4	TRBJ2-1	CASNSGGSDEQFF
TRBV18	TRBJ1-1	CASSPFGTEGTEAFF
TRBV13	TRBJ1-2	CASSLQQGREGYTF
TRBV3-1/TRBV3-2	TRBJ2-7	CASSPGRGSSYEQYF
TRBV19	TRBJ2-1	CASSIVRDTREQFF
TRBV29-1	TRBJ1-2	CSVEVLGTGAGYTF
TRBV30	TRBJ1-2	CAWARADSASYGYTF
TRBV28	TRBJ1-1	CASILAGPGHGGGAFF
TRBV27	TRBJ2-1	CASSFGTNNEQFF
TRBV6-4	TRBJ2-1	CASSDSSGTYNEQFF
TRBV4-1	TRBJ1-4	CASKPAGRRDEKLFF
TRBV3-1/TRBV3-2	TRBJ2-1	CASSHSSGRADNEQFF
TRBV5-4	TRBJ1-2	CASSPTANYGYTF
TRBV4-3	TRBJ1-2	CASSQVDRGNGYTF
TRBV6-5	TRBJ1-5	CASSYSRHFSNQPQHF
TRBV28	TRBJ2-2	CATRPTSWTGELFF
TRBV19	TRBJ1-5	CASSSSDRIQPQHF
TRBV4-1	TRBJ2-1	CASSQGRVPGAFF
TRBV19	TRBJ1-2	CASSRDINYGYTF
TRBV29-1	TRBJ2-2	CSVDPTREGAGELFF
TRBV28	TRBJ2-3	CASSSSTGGLEADTQYF